This T cell receptor (beta chain) was sequenced during a study of shared clonotypes between healthy human individuals. The data were produced by immunoSEQ multiplex PCR, yet TCRdb's version contains in-frame clones alone and is incomplete. The sample yields 600,000 to 800,000 clones, over 55% seen once. The V gene's germline CDR1 is MGHDK and CDR2 SYGVNS. With 3 bases removed from V and 2 bases from J, the gap between germline ends came to 6 bases. The CDR3 totals 13 residues. This clonotype was obtained from a woman aged 25 to 39 in good health. The sample consisted of memory CD4+ T cells sorted from blood. Subset specified: CD45RA-negative fraction. The V gene is TRBV25-1, the J gene TRBJ2-3; D is ambiguous. CDR3 nucleotide sequence: TGTGCCAGCAGTGATTGGGCCACAGATACGCAGTATTTT. Its protein is CASSDWATDTQYF.